Below, 27 T cell receptor beta chains from the same sample are listed, as sequenced in a study of sequential checkpoint blockade in melanoma. Specified treatment: randomized to nivolumab then ipilimumab (arm A) or the reverse (arm B). Clones were read by immunoSEQ multiplex PCR, and TCRdb kept only the in-frame ones, dropping some. The table lists about 18,000 clones, more than 25% of them singletons. The sample consisted of tumor tissue (inferred from file names), taken from a patient given nivolumab and ipilimumab in sequence. The receptor source for this set is a human donor with melanoma.

This clone has only a few counts. The genes are TRBV11-3 and TRBJ2-1; 8 bases are a match to TRBD2. The J segment lost 7 bases and the V segment lost 5 bases, leaving 7 bases of the junction unmatched. The CDR3 is made up of 14 amino acids. CDR1 is SGHNT, CDR2 YENEEA, per germline. CDR3 protein: CASSPGTSLNEQFF. The CDR3 DNA reads TGTGCCAGCAGCCCGGGGACTAGTTTGAATGAGCAGTTCTTC.

This rearrangement joins TRBV9 to TRBJ1-1; D not resolved. V was clipped by 4 bases and J by 0 bases, with 10 bases between them. Germline loops: CDR1 SGDLS, CDR2 YYNGEE. The CDR3 has 14 amino acids. The CDR3 coding sequence is TGTGCCAGCAGCCGGAGGAACATGAACACTGAAGCTTTCTTT. This codes for CASSRRNMNTEAFF.

The chain recombines TRBV29-1 with TRBJ2-5; no reliable D call. This CDR3 contains 12 residues. The V gene lost 3 bases and the J gene lost 5 bases, with 10 bases spanning the gap. Per the germline V gene, CDR1 is SQVTM and CDR2 is ANQGSEA. The CDR3 DNA follows: TGCAGCGTTGAGCAGAGGCAGGAGACCCAGTACTTC. It is translated as CSVEQRQETQYF.

This sequence joins TRBV11-3 and TRBJ1-6, with 8 nucleotides matching TRBD1. The V gene's germline CDR1 is SGHNT and CDR2 YENEEA. This CDR3 region has 14 residues. V lost 7 bases, J lost 7 bases, and 6 bases stayed unmatched. The CDR3 region has the DNA TGTGCCAGCACCACTACAGGGGGGAATTCACCCCTCCACTTT. This codes for CASTTTGGNSPLHF.

This clone has a handful of counts. The gene calls are TRBV27 and TRBJ2-2; 10 nucleotides match TRBD2. Germline CDR1 and CDR2: MNHEY and SMNVEV (reference sequence). With V trimmed by 6 bases and J by 7 bases, 8 bases remained unmatched. There are 15 residues in the CDR3. CDR3 nucleotides: TGTGCCAGCAGGAGAGCGGGAGGGCCCGACGGGGAGCTGTTTTTT. This sequence encodes CASRRAGGPDGELFF.

This chain uses TRBV6-8 with TRBJ1-5, with a weak D call TRBD1 (5 bases). Germline V CDR1 and CDR2: MNHGY, SAAAGT. The CDR3 spans 15 residues. V shed 6 bases and J shed 0 bases, with 12 bases lying between them. CDR3 bases: TGTGCCAGCAGCTTTGAGGGGACTAGCAATCAGCCCCAGCATTTT. Encoded protein: CASSFEGTSNQPQHF.

The chain links TRBV6-8 to TRBJ1-1; D not resolved. This CDR3 region has 15 residues. CDR1 is MNHGY and CDR2 is SAAAGT in the germline V gene. Trimming took 0 bases from V and 1 from J, leaving 9 bases between them. Here the CDR3 DNA reads TGTGCCAGCAGTTACTCGTCCAGCAAGAACACTGAAGCTTTCTTT. Its protein product is CASSYSSSKNTEAFF.

In this sample, this clone turned up once. The chain combines TRBV5-1 with TRBJ1-1, with D unresolved. CDR3 length: 16 residues. Trimming left V 0 bases short and J 2 bases short, with 14 bases between. Germline CDR1 is SGHRS and CDR2 is YFSETQ. CDR3 bases: TGCGCCAGCAGCTTGGCCGGGAGGAGCGGAAACACTGAAGCTTTCTTT. This encodes CASSLAGRSGNTEAFF.

This clone was found many times. The chain joins TRBV23-1 to TRBJ1-4; possibly TRBD1 for D (5 bases). TRBV23-1 carries the ORF label, with uncertain function. The CDR3 is made up of 14 amino acids. The V gene lost 6 bases and the J gene lost 2 bases, with 10 bases spanning the gap. In nucleotides, the CDR3 is TGCGCCAGCAGCGGACGGGGGACTAATGAAAAACTGTTTTTT. Protein product: CASSGRGTNEKLFF.

In this sample, this clone turned up a few times. The chain joins TRBV6-8 to TRBJ2-7; D possibly corresponds to TRBD1 (5 bases). Trimming removed 6 bases from V and 0 bases from J, with 12 bases in between. Germline CDR1 is MNHGY and CDR2 is SAAAGT. The CDR3 is 14 residues long. For the CDR3, the DNA is TGTGCCAGCAGGGGGCTAACGAGCTCCTACGAGCAGTACTTC. Translating gives CASRGLTSSYEQYF.

This clone has just a few counts. The chain is built from TRBV19 and TRBJ2-7, with TRBD1 identical over 10 bases. The V gene end was trimmed by 2 bases and the J gene end by 6 bases; junction bases not matched to a gene: 7. The CDR3 has 15 amino acids. Germline CDR1 and CDR2: LNHDA and SQIVND (reference sequence). The DNA of the CDR3 is TGTGCCAGTAGTATATACGGGACAGGGGCGCCCGAGCAGTACTTC. Amino acids: CASSIYGTGAPEQYF.

This clone was seen a few times. The chain has TRBV11-3 and TRBJ2-2; D might be TRBD2 (6 bases). CDR3 length equals 16 residues. The V gene's germline CDR1 is SGHNT and CDR2 YENEEA. V shed 1 base and J shed 0 bases, with 9 bases lying between them. DNA for the CDR3: TGTGCCAGCAGCTTAGGGGGGACTGCGAACACCGGGGAGCTGTTTTTT. It encodes CASSLGGTANTGELFF. Filled out from reference TRBV11-3 and TRBJ2-2, the complete variable domain reads EAGVVQSPRYKIIEKKQPVAFWCNPISGHNTLYWYLQNLGQGPELLIRYENEEAVDDSQLPKDRFSAERLKGVDSTLKIQPAELGDSAVYLCASSLGGTANTGELFFGEGSRLTVL.

In this sample, this clone turned up a few times. The rearrangement uses TRBV30 and TRBJ2-7, with D unclear. Trimming took 2 bases from V and 1 from J, leaving 9 bases between them. This CDR3 has 13 residues. Germline CDR1 GTSNPN, CDR2 SVGIG (reference sequence). The CDR3 DNA follows: TGTGCCTGGAGTAGGCAGTCTTCCTACGAGCAGTACTTC. It specifies CAWSRQSSYEQYF. The variable domain in full, completed from reference TRBV30 and TRBJ2-7, reads SQTIHQWPATLVQPVGSPLSLECTVEGTSNPNLYWYRQAAGRGLQLLFYSVGIGQISSEVPQNLSASRPQDRQFILSSKKLLLSDSGFYLCAWSRQSSYEQYFGPGTRLTVT.

This sequence joins TRBV28 and TRBJ2-7; TRBD2 agrees at 10 bases. The J segment lost 2 bases and the V segment lost 8 bases, leaving 6 bases of the junction unmatched. This CDR3 is 14 amino acids long. CDR1 is MDHEN, CDR2 SYDVKM, per germline. The CDR3 DNA follows: TGTGCCAGCTGGGAAGGGACTAGCGCCTACGAGCAGTACTTC. Encoded protein: CASWEGTSAYEQYF.

This clone appeared a single time. The gene calls are TRBV19 and TRBJ2-2; TRBD2 aligns across 12 bases. V lost 2 bases and J lost 7; bases outside the gene matches: 11. Germline V gene lookup returns CDR1 LNHDA and CDR2 SQIVND (reference sequence). The CDR3 length is 18 residues. Written as DNA, the CDR3 is TGTGCCAGTAGTATAAAAGGGCTAGCGGGAGGGCCGAGCGGGGAGCTGTTTTTT. It is translated as CASSIKGLAGGPSGELFF.

This clone was counted ten times or more. The V call is TRBV11-3, the J call TRBJ1-1, with 8 bases lining up with TRBD1. After removal of 5 bases from V and 2 bases from J, the junction contained 4 bases not matched to a gene. The germline V gene encodes CDR1 SGHNT and CDR2 YENEEA. This CDR3 is built from 14 residues. The CDR3, as DNA: TGTGCCAGCAGCCCGGGGACAGGCAACACTGAAGCTTTCTTT. Its translation: CASSPGTGNTEAFF.

In its sample, this clone was seen many times. The chain has TRBV12-5 and TRBJ1-4; no definite D call. The CDR3 is made up of 15 amino acids. CDR1 is LGHNT, CDR2 FRNRAP, per germline. Written as DNA, the CDR3 is TGTGCCAGCACCGAGGGCCGGTCAGGCAATGAAAAACTGTTTTTT. It is translated as CASTEGRSGNEKLFF.

The J gene is TRBJ1-5, the V gene TRBV19; D remains unclear. CDR1 is LNHDA and CDR2 is SQIVND in the germline V gene (reference sequence). CDR3 length: 12 amino acids. V shed 4 bases and J shed 10 bases, with 11 bases lying between them. The CDR3 here is CASSRIRGPQHF. Written as DNA, the CDR3 is TGTGCCAGTAGTAGAATAAGAGGACCCCAGCATTTT.

V is TRBV11-3 and J is TRBJ2-1; perhaps TRBD1 as D (5 bases). Per the germline V gene, CDR1 is SGHNT and CDR2 is YENEEA. Trimming cost V 0 bases and J 10 bases, with 16 bases left between them. The CDR3 is 15 residues long. The CDR3 here is CASSLDQGPVGEQFF. The CDR3 nucleotides read TGTGCCAGCAGCTTAGATCAGGGCCCCGTGGGGGAGCAGTTCTTC.

In this sample, this clone turned up a few times. V gene TRBV7-5 combines with J gene TRBJ2-5; the table's D call, TRBD2, was not checked against the DNA. TRBV7-5 is given as a pseudogene. The CDR3 has 16 residues. The CDR3 here is CASSFQRGGLGETQYF. The CDR3 region has the DNA TGTGCCAGCAGCTTTCAGCGGGGGGGCCTTGGGGAGACCCAGTACTTC.

The chain employs TRBV18 and TRBJ2-5; possible D gene TRBD2, 6 bases. V was shortened by 3 bases and J by 5 bases, with 16 bases between the two germline ends. This CDR3 region has 15 residues. Germline V lookup: CDR1 KGHSH, CDR2 LQKENI. The CDR3 DNA is TGTGCCAGCTCACCGCCGGGACGACTAGGGGAGACCCAGTACTTC. As protein: CASSPPGRLGETQYF.

V and J are TRBV6-8 and TRBJ1-2; possibly TRBD1 for D (6 bases). The V end lost 0 bases, the J end lost 4 bases, and 15 bases lay between the germline ends. Germline CDR1 and CDR2: MNHGY and SAAAGT. The CDR3 runs to 16 residues. CDR3 coding DNA: TGTGCCAGCAGTTACTCGACAGGACTTCCTCGCTATGGCTACACCTTC. Protein sequence: CASSYSTGLPRYGYTF.

The chain couples TRBV18 to TRBJ2-1; 8 positions agree with TRBD1. Germline assignment: CDR1 KGHSH and CDR2 LQKENI. The CDR3 is made up of 13 amino acids. The V gene end was trimmed by 5 bases and the J gene end by 8 bases; junction bases not matched to a gene: 5. The CDR3 nucleotides are TGTGCCAGCTCAGGACAGGGAATCGATGAGCAGTTCTTC. Translated, it gives CASSGQGIDEQFF.

This clone was recorded at least ten times. The chain couples TRBV11-3 to TRBJ2-6; the match to TRBD1 covers 12 bases. The J segment lost 5 bases and the V segment lost 5 bases, leaving 7 bases of the junction unmatched. The CDR3 sequence is 17 residues long. Per the germline V gene, CDR1 is SGHNT and CDR2 is YENEEA. CDR3 DNA: TGTGCCAGCAGCCCACCGGGACAGGGGGCCCGGGCCAACGTCCTGACTTTC. As protein: CASSPPGQGARANVLTF.

This clone was seen only a few times. The junction does not match germline at one end; this may be a read error. The chain joins TRBV30 to TRBJ2-1, with a possible D match to TRBD2 (6 bases). The CDR3 loop spans 14 amino acids. The germline gives CDR1 GTSNPN, CDR2 SVGIG (reference sequence). The DNA for the CDR3 is TGTGCCTGGACCGTAGGAGGTTGGGGGACTGGTCTCCTCTTC. Translated, it gives CAWTVGGWGTGLLF.

The chain employs TRBV28 and TRBJ1-5; perhaps TRBD1 as D (6 bases). The CDR3 runs 16 residues. V shed 7 bases and J shed 3 bases, with 19 bases lying between them. Germline V gene data show CDR1 as MDHEN and CDR2 as SYDVKM. The CDR3, as DNA: TGTGCCAGCACCCTTCGGGGGCTCCTTTACAATCAGCCCCAGCATTTT. Residues: CASTLRGLLYNQPQHF.

This clone was observed a handful of times. The V call is TRBV18, the J call TRBJ1-5, with D unclear. The V end lost 1 base, the J end lost 1 base, and 8 bases lay between the germline ends. This CDR3 region has 15 residues. Germline-derived CDR1 and CDR2 are KGHSH and LQKENI. The DNA of the CDR3 is TGTGCCAGCTCACCACAGGGCAGAAGCAATCAGCCCCAGCATTTT. Translated: CASSPQGRSNQPQHF.